This entry features one T cell receptor beta chain sequence. Its antigen is unidentified. TCRdb keeps only in-frame clones here, not all; method: immunoSEQ multiplex PCR. The top ten hold approximately 8.9% of the sample, which has approximately 11,000 clones, approximately 84% seen once. This CDR3 is 15 amino acids long. Trimming removed 4 bases from V and 0 bases from J, with 12 bases in between. Germline CDR1 and CDR2: MDHEN and SYDVKM. This record belongs to a study of somatic mutations in cytotoxic T cells in rheumatoid arthritis. Study summary: Blood from the patient (approximately 30 ml EDTA) was drawn right after diagnosis, pretreatment.

Notes on the study in general: Per patient, the largest CD8+ clone was found to exceed 20% of CD8+ cells in 8 of 65 cases. An age-related increase in CD8+ clonality was seen in rheumatoid arthritis patients but not in healthy controls.

The chain is built from TRBV28 and TRBJ1-1; D unresolved. Sequencing was performed on CD8+ T cells sorted from blood. The receptor's source is a woman aged 55 to 70 with rheumatoid arthritis. The CDR3 spells CASSSEVLMNTEAFF. The CDR3 DNA follows: TGTGCCAGCAGTTCCGAGGTTCTAATGAACACTGAAGCTTTCTTT.